Listed below are T cell receptor beta chains from one sample, sequenced in a study of blood T cell repertoires in COVID-19. TCRdb's table, derived via immunoSEQ multiplex PCR, lists solely in-frame clones and lacks some. Of about 380,000 clones listed, 85% are singletons. The sequencing input was peripheral blood. These receptors were taken from a woman aged 18-30 years with acute or convalescent COVID-19. CDR3s include the opening cysteine and the closing phenylalanine or tryptophan. The order of the fields is D gene, CDR3 length, J gene, V gene, clone size, CDR3 DNA, CDR3 protein. D genes are given only for firm matches. Clone size is given for some rows only: seen once, a few or many times, or a class if the clone is expanded.

.	14	TRBJ2-1	TRBV4-1	.	TGCGCCAGCACTGGCGGTTCAGCCTTCAATGAGCAGTTCTTC	CASTGGSAFNEQFF
.	14	TRBJ2-7	TRBV3-1/TRBV3-2	.	TGTGCCAGCAGCCACGCAGCGACGGGCTACGAGCAGTACTTC	CASSHAATGYEQYF
.	14	TRBJ2-5	TRBV6-2/TRBV6-3	.	TGTGCCAGCAGTCTCGGCGGGGTTCAAGAGACCCAGTACTTC	CASSLGGVQETQYF
.	15	TRBJ1-3	TRBV2	once	TGTGCCAGCAGTGATTCTAGGCTCGTCGGAAACACCATATATTTT	CASSDSRLVGNTIYF
TRBD2	18	TRBJ2-1	TRBV5-4	.	TGTGCCAGCAGCTTGGTGGGTAGCGGGGGGACTTTTTCACCTGAGCAGTTCTTC	CASSLVGSGGTFSPEQFF
.	16	TRBJ2-5	TRBV6-1	.	TGTGCCAGCAGTGACCCAGTCACCGACTACCAAGAGACCCAGTACTTC	CASSDPVTDYQETQYF
.	14	TRBJ1-4	TRBV29-1	.	TGCAGCGTTGGCGAGAAGGAGCACGGCCCCCAACTGTTTTTT	CSVGEKEHGPQLFF
.	14	TRBJ2-1	TRBV29-1	.	TGCAGCTTACGTGCGGGTGGCTCCTACAATGAGCAGTTCTTC	CSLRAGGSYNEQFF
TRBD1	14	TRBJ1-4	TRBV28	.	TGTGCCAGCAGTTTACAGGGGGCAAATGAAAAACTGTTTTTT	CASSLQGANEKLFF
TRBD1	17	TRBJ1-5	TRBV27	.	TGTGCCAGCAGTTTAGAGGGCGCACAGGGGGCGAATCAGCCCCAGCATTTT	CASSLEGAQGANQPQHF
.	14	TRBJ2-3	TRBV11-2	.	TGTGCCAGCAGCCAGGTTTTGTCGAGAGATACGCAGTATTTT	CASSQVLSRDTQYF
.	13	TRBJ1-2	TRBV7-9	.	TGTGCCAGCAGCTTAGAACAGTTAAATGGCTACACCTTC	CASSLEQLNGYTF
TRBD1	16	TRBJ1-1	TRBV3-1/TRBV3-2	.	TGTGCCAGCAGCCATGTCGGCCAGGGGGGAAAGGCTGAAGCTTTCTTT	CASSHVGQGGKAEAFF
.	12	TRBJ1-1	TRBV30	.	TGTGCCTGGGGCAGGGTAGACACTGAAGCTTTCTTT	CAWGRVDTEAFF
.	17	TRBJ1-6	TRBV7-9	.	TGTGCCAGCAGCTCATACAACAGAAGCTCCTATAATTCACCCCTCCACTTT	CASSSYNRSSYNSPLHF
.	15	TRBJ2-2	TRBV14	.	TGTGCCAGCAGCCCCCGCTGGAGCGGAGGCGGGGAGCTGTTTTTT	CASSPRWSGGGELFF
TRBD1	20	TRBJ2-6	TRBV6-1	.	TGTGCCAGCAGTGAAGCGGGAACTGACAGGGAAAACTCTGGGGCCAACGTCCTGACTTTC	CASSEAGTDRENSGANVLTF
.	16	TRBJ1-5	TRBV7-8	once	TGTGCCAGCAGCTTATACGCAGGGTCACTTAATCAGCCCCAGCATTTT	CASSLYAGSLNQPQHF
.	15	TRBJ2-7	TRBV3-1/TRBV3-2	.	TGTGCCAGCAGCCAAGTGGGACTGCTTCTGTACGAGCAGTACTTC	CASSQVGLLLYEQYF
TRBD2	14	TRBJ2-7	TRBV19	.	TGTGCCAGTAGTCTGGGGACTAGCTCCCACGAGCAGTACTTC	CASSLGTSSHEQYF
TRBD2	16	TRBJ2-1	TRBV28	.	TGTGCCAGCAGTTTGAGTGGGACTAGCGGTACCAATGAGCAGTTCTTC	CASSLSGTSGTNEQFF
TRBD1	14	TRBJ1-1	TRBV10-3	.	TGTGCCGTCCGGGACAGGGGCCCCGTATCTGAAGCTTTCTTT	CAVRDRGPVSEAFF
.	14	TRBJ1-4	TRBV28	.	TGTGCCAGCAGCCTACGCGGAGACAATGAAAAACTGTTTTTT	CASSLRGDNEKLFF
.	11	TRBJ1-4	TRBV20-1	.	TGCAGTGCTCTACAGAGTGAAAAACTGTTTTTT	CSALQSEKLFF
.	17	TRBJ1-5	TRBV28	.	TGTGCCAGTCGGATCGGGGTAGGTGACGGAAACAATCAGCCCCAGCATTTT	CASRIGVGDGNNQPQHF
.	14	TRBJ1-1	TRBV7-3	.	TGTGCCAGCAGCGCCGGAAGGGGGAACACTGAAGCTTTCTTT	CASSAGRGNTEAFF
.	17	TRBJ1-6	TRBV12-2	.	TGTGCAAGTCGCTCACCCCTTTACCGGGGCTATAATTCACCCCTCCACTTT	CASRSPLYRGYNSPLHF
.	14	TRBJ1-3	TRBV3-1/TRBV3-2	few	TGTGCCAGCAGCCAAGATCGGTCTGGAAACACCATATATTTT	CASSQDRSGNTIYF
.	15	TRBJ2-3	TRBV6-5	.	TGTGCCAGCAGTTCGGGGGGCCGGGTCACAGATACGCAGTATTTT	CASSSGGRVTDTQYF
.	12	TRBJ1-2	TRBV2	.	TGTGCCAGCAGTGGGGGGGGCTATGGCTACACCTTC	CASSGGGYGYTF
.	11	TRBJ2-5	TRBV28	.	TGTGCCAGCAGCCCACAAGAGACCCAGTACTTC	CASSPQETQYF
.	16	TRBJ2-6	TRBV10-3	.	TGTGCCATCAGCGCTCAAGCAAACTCTGGGGCCAACGTCCTGACTTTC	CAISAQANSGANVLTF
.	15	TRBJ1-3	TRBV4-2	.	TGTGCCAGCAGCCAAGATATCGGACAGGGAAACACCATATATTTT	CASSQDIGQGNTIYF
TRBD1	14	TRBJ1-2	TRBV2	.	TGTGCCAGCAGTGGGGACAGGAGCTTCTATGGCTACACCTTC	CASSGDRSFYGYTF
TRBD1	14	TRBJ2-7	TRBV4-1	.	TGCGCCAGCAGCTCGGACAGGGGACCCTACGAGCAGTACTTC	CASSSDRGPYEQYF
TRBD2	15	TRBJ2-3	TRBV10-1	.	TGCGCCAGCAGTGAGTCTAGCGGGAGTGAAGATACGCAGTATTTT	CASSESSGSEDTQYF
TRBD1	12	TRBJ2-7	TRBV7-8	.	TGTGCCAGCAGCCTTGACAGGGACGAGCAGTACTTC	CASSLDRDEQYF